These 22 T cell receptor beta chains were all obtained from the same sample, sequenced in a study of blood T cell repertoires in COVID-19. Measured with immunoSEQ multiplex PCR; TCRdb has only the in-frame clones, and not every one. The sample records about 260,000 clones, around 86% being singletons. Sample: peripheral blood. These receptors were obtained from a woman aged 40 to 55 who had recovered from COVID-19.

This sequence joins TRBV4-3 and TRBJ1-2; D not resolved. From germline, CDR1 is LGHNA and CDR2 YSLEER. The ends were cut back, 4 bases at V and 2 bases at J, with 8 bases in the middle. This CDR3 region has 13 residues. CDR3 DNA sequence: TGCGCCAGCAGCCCCCGGGAGAACTATGGCTACACCTTC. Its protein is CASSPRENYGYTF.

The gene calls are TRBV30 and TRBJ2-1; D is perhaps TRBD1 (6 bases). Trimming took 2 bases from V and 3 from J, leaving 11 bases between them. Germline CDR1 GTSNPN, CDR2 SVGIG (reference sequence). This CDR3 region has 14 residues. DNA for the CDR3: TGTGCCTGGAGTCTGGGGGCAAGCTACAATGAGCAGTTCTTC. Protein product: CAWSLGASYNEQFF.

A remark on this clone: One end of the junction varies from germline; a read error may be responsible. J is TRBJ2-1 and V is TRBV7-7, with D perhaps matching TRBD2 (6 bases). The CDR3 loop spans 16 amino acids. In germline, CDR1 is SSHAT, CDR2 FNYEAQ (reference sequence). The CDR3 nucleotides are TGTGCTAGCAGCCAATCCCGGGACTCAACCTACAATGAGCAGTTCTTC. Protein: CASSQSRDSTYNEQFF.

The chain recombines TRBV24-1 with TRBJ2-7; TRBD1 is a possible D gene (6 bases). V gave up 3 bases and J gave up 6 bases, with 17 bases separating them. CDR3 length: 15 amino acids. In germline, CDR1 is KGHDR, CDR2 SFDVKD. The CDR3 loop reads CATSDHRESAPEQYF. CDR3 nucleotides: TGTGCCACCAGTGATCACAGGGAGTCGGCGCCCGAGCAGTACTTC.

This clone was found a few times. V gene TRBV7-2 combines with J gene TRBJ2-5; 8 nucleotides line up with TRBD2. In germline, CDR1 is SGHTA, CDR2 FQGNSA. J was trimmed by 4 bases and V by 5 bases; bases with no gene match: 12. The CDR3 runs to 16 residues. The DNA of the CDR3 is TGTGCCAGCAGCCGTCGAGGGTGGCTAGCGGGAGAGACCCAGTACTTC. Translating it yields CASSRRGWLAGETQYF.

The chain carries TRBV24-1 and TRBJ2-2, with D possibly TRBD1 on 6 matching bases. From germline, CDR1 is KGHDR and CDR2 SFDVKD. Trimming stripped 4 bases from V and 6 bases from J, with 11 bases between. The CDR3 runs to 14 residues. In DNA form, the CDR3 reads TGTGCCACCAGTGAGGGGGCGGGCGCCGGGGAGCTGTTTTTT. Its protein is CATSEGAGAGELFF.

CDR3 in DNA: TGTGCCAGCAGCCATGCTACAGGGGATTCTTATGGCTACACCTTC. Encoded protein: CASSHATGDSYGYTF. The J gene is TRBJ1-2, the V gene TRBV5-4, with 7 bases aligning to TRBD1. The CDR3 length is 15 residues. Germline V gene data show CDR1 as SGHNT and CDR2 as YYREEE (reference sequence). V was pared by 4 bases and J by 5 bases, with 11 bases of the junction left unmatched.

This clone was counted once. This rearrangement joins TRBV9 to TRBJ2-3, with D possibly being TRBD2 (6 bases). There are 16 residues in the CDR3. Germline loops: CDR1 SGDLS, CDR2 YYNGEE. V was shortened by 6 bases and J by 0 bases, with 17 bases between the two germline ends. The CDR3 here is CASTRGTDFSTDTQYF. The CDR3 DNA reads as TGTGCCAGCACCCGGGGGACGGATTTTAGCACAGATACGCAGTATTTT. Combining the CDR3 with reference TRBV9 and TRBJ2-3 gives the whole variable domain DSGVTQTPKHLITATGQRVTLRCSPRSGDLSVYWYQQSLDQGLQFLIQYYNGEERAKGNILERFSAQQFPDLHSELNLSSLELGDSALYFCASTRGTDFSTDTQYFGPGTRLTVL.

This chain connects TRBV19 to TRBJ1-2; 9 bases match TRBD1. This CDR3 is 16 amino acids long. V lost 4 bases and J lost 3; bases outside the gene matches: 9. Germline-derived CDR1 and CDR2 are LNHDA and SQIVND (reference sequence). The CDR3 DNA reads TGTGCCAGTAGTACCTTACAGGGGGCAGAGGACTATGGCTACACCTTC. This codes for CASSTLQGAEDYGYTF.

DNA of the CDR3: TGTGCCAGCAGCTTGGCGGGGGGCTCTGGAAACACCATATATTTT. Translating gives CASSLAGGSGNTIYF. The genes are TRBV5-4 and TRBJ1-3; perhaps TRBD1 as D (5 bases). The CDR3 consists of 15 residues. The V and J ends lost 0 bases and 0 bases respectively, with 7 bases between them. Germline V gene lookup returns CDR1 SGHNT and CDR2 YYREEE (reference sequence).

The chain recombines TRBV9 with TRBJ2-3, with D possibly matching TRBD2 (5 bases). Germline CDR1 is SGDLS and CDR2 is YYNGEE. This CDR3 region has 13 residues. Trimming removed 9 bases at V and 1 base at J, with 12 bases between. CDR3 amino acids: CATSAGGTDTQYF. The DNA of the CDR3 is TGTGCCACCTCAGCCGGGGGCACAGATACGCAGTATTTT.

The J gene is TRBJ2-2, the V gene TRBV25-1; 9 nucleotides agree with TRBD2. Trimming removed 3 bases from V and 5 bases from J; junction bases left unmatched: 7. Germline V gene sequence: CDR1 MGHDK, CDR2 SYGVNS. CDR3 length: 16 residues. DNA of the CDR3: TGTGCCAGCAGTGAGACTAGCGGCTCGAGGACCGGGGAGCTGTTTTTT. Translating gives CASSETSGSRTGELFF.

The J gene is TRBJ2-3, the V gene TRBV24-1; tentative D call: TRBD1 (6 bases). Germline V gives CDR1 KGHDR, CDR2 SFDVKD. Deletions cut 4 bases from V and 2 bases from J, with 6 bases between. This CDR3 comprises 13 residues. CDR3 loop: CATSEGHTDTQYF. CDR3 coding DNA: TGTGCCACCAGTGAGGGACACACAGATACGCAGTATTTT.

This chain connects TRBV7-6 to TRBJ1-1; the D gene is possibly TRBD1 (6 bases). The CDR3 length is 17 residues. V gave up 4 bases and J gave up 1 base, with 19 bases separating them. Germline V gene data show CDR1 as SGHVS and CDR2 as FNYEAQ. The CDR3 DNA follows: TGTGCCAGCAGCTGGGTCAGGGGCTCGATGCCGAACACTGAAGCTTTCTTT. This encodes CASSWVRGSMPNTEAFF.

CDR3 protein: CASSLAQGRYEQYF. Written as DNA, the CDR3 is TGTGCCAGCAGCTTGGCCCAGGGGCGCTACGAGCAGTACTTC. V is TRBV5-5 and J is TRBJ2-7; D may be TRBD1 (6 bases). V was trimmed by 0 bases and J by 3 bases, leaving 10 bases between them. The CDR3 runs 14 residues. The germline V gene has CDR1 SGHKS and CDR2 YYEKEE (reference sequence). The full variable domain, with the rest looked up from reference TRBV5-5 and TRBJ2-7, is DAGVTQSPTHLIKTRGQQVTLRCSPISGHKSVSWYQQVLGQGPQFIFQYYEKEERGRGNFPDRFSARQFPNYSSELNVNALLLGDSALYLCASSLAQGRYEQYFGPGTRLTVT.

The rearrangement uses TRBV6-5 and TRBJ1-1; D perhaps matches TRBD1 (6 bases). This CDR3 region has 13 residues. V lost 0 bases to trimming and J lost 6 bases, with 8 bases between them. Germline lookup yields CDR1 MNHEY and CDR2 SVGAGI. For the CDR3, the DNA is TGTGCCAGCAGTTACTCCTCAGGGGCTGAAGCTTTCTTT. Protein: CASSYSSGAEAFF.

V is TRBV29-1 and J is TRBJ2-7; 9 bases agree with TRBD1. V trimming: 3 bases; J trimming: 5 bases; junction bases outside the gene matches: 5. CDR1 is SQVTM and CDR2 is ANQGSEA in the germline V gene. The CDR3 contains 13 residues. As DNA, the CDR3 is TGCAGCGTTGACGGGACAGGGAGCGACGAGCAGTACTTC. Encoded protein: CSVDGTGSDEQYF.

This chain's CDR3 is CASSQGTGSNYGYTF. The CDR3 region has the DNA TGTGCCAGCAGCCAGGGGACAGGGTCTAACTATGGCTACACCTTC. The rearrangement uses TRBV9 and TRBJ1-2, with 9 bases identical to TRBD1. Germline lookup yields CDR1 SGDLS and CDR2 YYNGEE. Trimming took 4 bases from V and 0 from J; bases not matched to a gene: 4. The CDR3 sequence is 15 residues long.

The rearrangement uses TRBV10-1 and TRBJ1-2, with TRBD1 identical over 8 bases. Trimming took 3 bases from V and 1 from J; bases not matched to a gene: 10. CDR1 and CDR2 (germline): WNHNN, SYGVQD (reference sequence). The CDR3 runs 17 residues. DNA of the CDR3: TGCGCCAGCAGTGAAGTCCAGGGGGCGCATAGTAACTATGGCTACACCTTC. The encoded protein is CASSEVQGAHSNYGYTF.

This chain connects TRBV5-8 to TRBJ2-3; TRBD1 matches at 9 bases. V was clipped by 7 bases and J by 6 bases; unmatched bases: 6. CDR3 size: 13 residues. Germline V gene lookup returns CDR1 SGHTS and CDR2 YDEGEE. The CDR3 here is CASSNRGRDTQYF. For the CDR3, the DNA is TGTGCCAGCTCTAACAGGGGGCGGGATACGCAGTATTTT.

The rearrangement joins TRBV5-4 to TRBJ1-1; D remains ambiguous. The germline CDR1 and CDR2 sequences are SGHNT and YYREEE (reference sequence). The germline V and J ends were trimmed by 5 bases and 4 bases, with 15 bases remaining between them. CDR3 size: 14 residues. CDR3 sequence (DNA): TGTGCCAGCAGGCGTGTCGGGGAGGGCACTGAAGCTTTCTTT. Residues: CASRRVGEGTEAFF.

This rearrangement joins TRBV5-1 to TRBJ2-1; TRBD2 aligns across 12 bases. Trimming removed 5 bases from V and 4 bases from J; junction bases left unmatched: 4. Germline V gene data show CDR1 as SGHRS and CDR2 as YFSETQ. The CDR3 extends over 15 amino acids. This chain's CDR3 is CASRAGTSGYNEQFF. CDR3 bases: TGCGCCAGCAGGGCCGGGACTAGCGGGTACAATGAGCAGTTCTTC.